A selection of T cell receptor beta chains follows, all from one sample in a study of cytomegalovirus exposure and HLA in healthy donors. Generated by immunoSEQ multiplex PCR, the TCRdb table keeps only in-frame clones and is missing some. The table lists about 190,000 clones, approximately 81% of them singletons. The sample taken for sequencing was PBMCs. These receptors all come from a middle-aged man in good health and CMV-seronegative. Each CDR3 is given with its conserved first and last residue. The D gene is left open where the match is weak. Clone size is not always given. Where it is, it says once, few, many or a class for expanded clones.

D gene | J gene | V gene | clone size | CDR3 DNA | CDR3 protein
TRBD1 | TRBJ1-1 | TRBV7-9 | few | TGTGCCAGCAGCATCGACAGGGAAAACACTGAAGCTTTCTTT | CASSIDRENTEAFF
. | TRBJ2-6 | TRBV7-9 | . | TGTTCCAGCAGCTCTTATGCGGGTCTCAGATCTGGGGCCAACGTCCTGACTTTC | CSSSSYAGLRSGANVLTF
. | TRBJ1-3 | TRBV9 | . | TGTGCCAGCAGCGACCCACTAGTTGGGGGGAGCTCTGGAAACACCATATATTTT | CASSDPLVGGSSGNTIYF
. | TRBJ2-7 | TRBV5-3 | . | TGTGCCAGAAGCCCCAGGGGCCCCTACGAGCAGTACTTC | CARSPRGPYEQYF
. | TRBJ2-3 | TRBV7-6 | . | TGTGCCAGCAGTTCCACTGGTCTCGAGGGTGATACGCAGTATTTT | CASSSTGLEGDTQYF
. | TRBJ2-2 | TRBV6-6 | once | TGTGCCAGCAGTTACGACAGGATGAAAGGGGAGCTGTTTTTT | CASSYDRMKGELFF
. | TRBJ2-2 | TRBV19 | . | TGTGCCAGTAGTATCTTCTCGGGGTTGGGCGGGGAGCTGTTTTTT | CASSIFSGLGGELFF
TRBD1 | TRBJ2-3 | TRBV29-1 | . | TGCAGCGTTGAGGGGGGACCGGGACAGGGCACAGATACGCAGTATTTT | CSVEGGPGQGTDTQYF
. | TRBJ1-4 | TRBV5-1 | few | TGCGCCAGCAGCTTGGAAGCGCGTAGTGAAAAACTGTTTTTT | CASSLEARSEKLFF
. | TRBJ1-2 | TRBV5-6 | . | TGTGCCAGCAGCTTGTGGGGAGGTTCATATGGCTACACCTTC | CASSLWGGSYGYTF
. | TRBJ1-1 | TRBV13 | . | TGTGCCAGCAGCACCCAGAACAGGGTAACTGAAGCTTTCTTT | CASSTQNRVTEAFF
TRBD1 | TRBJ1-2 | TRBV7-9 | . | TGTGCCAGCAGCCAGGGGACAGCCTTCAAGGACTATGGCTACACCTTC | CASSQGTAFKDYGYTF
. | TRBJ1-1 | TRBV20-1 | . | TGCAGTGCTAGAGACGAGACTGAAGCTTTCTTT | CSARDETEAFF
TRBD2 | TRBJ2-1 | TRBV5-1 | . | TGCGCCAGCAGCTTGGCCCGGGTAGCGGGGGGGCCCGATGGCGAGCAGTTCTTC | CASSLARVAGGPDGEQFF
TRBD2 | TRBJ2-1 | TRBV2 | few | TGTGCCAGCTACCCATCAAGCGGGGGGGGGAACAATGAGCAGTTCTTC | CASYPSSGGGNNEQFF
. | TRBJ2-5 | TRBV7-2 | few | TGTGCCAGCAGCTTACCCGGACAAAACCGGGAGACCCAGTACTTC | CASSLPGQNRETQYF
. | TRBJ1-2 | TRBV4-3 | . | TGCGCCAGCAGCAAAGACCGAGGGTATGGCTACACCTTC | CASSKDRGYGYTF
. | TRBJ1-5 | TRBV5-5 | . | TGTGCCAGCAGCTTGGCACAGTTTTCTAGCAATCAGCCCCAGCATTTT | CASSLAQFSSNQPQHF
. | TRBJ2-7 | TRBV13 | . | TGTGCCAGCACCTCCGGTAGCTCCTACGAGCAGTACTTC | CASTSGSSYEQYF
. | TRBJ2-2 | TRBV4-1 | . | TGCGCCAGCAGCATGCGTGGGCTGGGGGAGCTGTTTTTT | CASSMRGLGELFF
TRBD2 | TRBJ2-1 | TRBV9 | . | TGTGCCAGCACCTCGGGACTAGCGGGGGCGGGGGAGCAGTTCTTC | CASTSGLAGAGEQFF
TRBD1 | TRBJ2-4 | TRBV19 | once | TGTGCCAGTACCGGACAGGGAAAAAACATTCAGTACTTC | CASTGQGKNIQYF
. | TRBJ2-1 | TRBV7-8 | . | TGTGCCAGCAGCCCAGACAACTATGGCAGGGCTAATGAGCAGTTCTTC | CASSPDNYGRANEQFF
TRBD1 | TRBJ1-5 | TRBV6-1 | . | TGTGCCAGCATGACAGGGGGCGGGCAGCCCCAGCATTTT | CASMTGGGQPQHF
TRBD1 | TRBJ1-1 | TRBV19 | . | TGTGCCAGTAGTGGCTACTCCGGGACAGCATTATCCGAAGCTTTCTTT | CASSGYSGTALSEAFF
. | TRBJ1-1 | TRBV11-2 | . | TGTGCCAGCAGCTCATACGGAGGGGAAGCTTTCTTT | CASSSYGGEAFF
. | TRBJ1-2 | TRBV4-3 | . | TGCGCCAGCAGCCAAGATCCCGGAGGGTTTGGGTATGGCTACACCTTC | CASSQDPGGFGYGYTF
TRBD1 | TRBJ2-7 | TRBV11-2 | . | TGTGCCAGCAGCTCCGGGACAGGAGGGTACGAGCAGTACTTC | CASSSGTGGYEQYF
TRBD1 | TRBJ1-4 | TRBV2 | . | TGTGCCAGCAGTGAACGGAGGGACAGGCGTGCAACTAATGAAAAACTGTTTTTT | CASSERRDRRATNEKLFF
. | TRBJ1-3 | TRBV21-1 | few | TGTGCCAGCAGCAGGGGAGTATCTGGAAACACCATATATTTT | CASSRGVSGNTIYF
TRBD1 | TRBJ1-2 | TRBV6-5 | . | TGTGCCAGCACCGACAGGGCGGGAGGCTACACCTTC | CASTDRAGGYTF
. | TRBJ2-3 | TRBV4-3 | few | TGCGCCAGCAGCCAGGAAGTCGAGGGACTCACAGATACGCAGTATTTT | CASSQEVEGLTDTQYF
. | TRBJ1-5 | TRBV19 | . | TGTGCCAGTAGTATAGAGGGGGCAGGAAATCAGCCCCAGCATTTT | CASSIEGAGNQPQHF
. | TRBJ1-3 | TRBV6-1 | . | TGTGCCAGCACAGAAGACTACTCTGGAAACACCATATATTTT | CASTEDYSGNTIYF
. | TRBJ2-1 | TRBV5-1 | . | TGCGCCAGCAGCTTTGCCGGGACACTTTACAATGAGCAGTTCTTC | CASSFAGTLYNEQFF
TRBD1 | TRBJ2-7 | TRBV29-1 | . | TGCAGCGTTTCAACAGGGGGGCCCCCCGGGGAGCAGTACTTC | CSVSTGGPPGEQYF
TRBD2 | TRBJ2-1 | TRBV6-5 | . | TGTGCCAGCAGTAACTCCGGGACTAGCACTGAGCAGTTCTTC | CASSNSGTSTEQFF
. | TRBJ1-6 | TRBV11-1 | . | TGTGCCAGCAGCTTAAGCCGGGGGGTAGGATCACCCCTCCACTTT | CASSLSRGVGSPLHF
TRBD2 | TRBJ2-5 | TRBV9 | . | TGTGCCAGCAGCACCACTAGCGGGGGGTCAGAGACCCAGTACTTC | CASSTTSGGSETQYF
. | TRBJ2-1 | TRBV19 | . | TGTGCCAGTAGTACCTCTTTTTTTGATGAGCAGTTCTTC | CASSTSFFDEQFF
. | TRBJ1-2 | TRBV2 | . | TGTGCCAGCAGTAAAACAGGGAAAGATGGCTACACCTTC | CASSKTGKDGYTF
TRBD1 | TRBJ1-6 | TRBV7-8 | . | TGTGCCAGCACATCCGGGACAGGGGATTCACCCCTCCACTTT | CASTSGTGDSPLHF
. | TRBJ2-1 | TRBV11-2 | . | TGTGCCAGCAGCTCTGGGGGAGGTCTAAAGAGGAATGAGCAGTTCTTC | CASSSGGGLKRNEQFF
TRBD1 | TRBJ2-3 | TRBV4-3 | . | TGCGCCAGCAGCCCCGGACAGGGGACAGATACGCAGTATTTT | CASSPGQGTDTQYF
TRBD1 | TRBJ1-1 | TRBV7-9 | . | TGTGCCAGCAGCGGGACAGAGAACACTGAAGCTTTCTTT | CASSGTENTEAFF
TRBD1 | TRBJ2-6 | TRBV9 | . | TGTGCCAGCCAGGGGGCTGGGGCCAACGTCCTGACTTTC | CASQGAGANVLTF
TRBD1 | TRBJ2-3 | TRBV28 | . | TGTGCCAGCATTAACCAGGGGGCCTTAGATACGCAGTATTTT | CASINQGALDTQYF
. | TRBJ1-5 | TRBV6-1 | . | TGTGCCAGCAGTGAGACTTTCATTCAGCCCCAGCATTTT | CASSETFIQPQHF
. | TRBJ2-7 | TRBV11-2 | . | TGTGCCAGCAGTTATTCCGGCGGTACCTACGAGCAGTACTTC | CASSYSGGTYEQYF
. | TRBJ2-3 | TRBV5-1 | . | TGCGCCAGCAGCTTGGAGCCAGATACGCAGTATTTT | CASSLEPDTQYF
. | TRBJ1-2 | TRBV5-1 | . | TGCGCCAGCAGCTTGGGTGTACTTTGGGGCTACACCTTC | CASSLGVLWGYTF
TRBD1 | TRBJ2-5 | TRBV7-2 | . | TGTGCCAGCAGCACGGGACAGGGGACGCGGACCCAGTACTTC | CASSTGQGTRTQYF
. | TRBJ2-5 | TRBV14 | . | TGTGCCAGCAGCGTAGGACTCTTCGCGACCCAGTACTTC | CASSVGLFATQYF
TRBD1 | TRBJ1-1 | TRBV7-3 | few | TGTGCCAGCAGCCTACCGGGACAGGGGCGGGAAGCTTTCTTT | CASSLPGQGREAFF
. | TRBJ2-1 | TRBV6-5 | . | TGTGCCAGCAGTTACTTGTCGGGAATGGATAACAATGAGCAGTTCTTC | CASSYLSGMDNNEQFF
. | TRBJ1-2 | TRBV9 | . | TGTGCCAGCAGCGGAGTCGCTAACTATGGCTACACCTTC | CASSGVANYGYTF
TRBD1 | TRBJ1-2 | TRBV18 | . | TGTGCCAGCTCACCCGGACAGGGGATAGGGGGCTACACCTTC | CASSPGQGIGGYTF